Shown below are 5 T cell receptor beta chains from a single sample sequenced in a study of CD8 T cells in Susac syndrome. When the RNA was reverse transcribed, random hexamers were used with an input of about 0.45 to 1 ug. TCRdb recomputed calls from the immunoSEQ multiplex PCR reads with MiXCR, one row per CDR3 protein. Seen here are about 130,000 distinct CDR3 sequences, just over 90% observed once, and the top ten hold roughly 0.33%. What was sequenced was CD8+ T cells from PBMCs. The receptors derive from a human donor with multiple sclerosis.

This rearrangement joins TRBV3-1 to TRBJ2-5; D is possibly TRBD1 or TRBD2 (5 bases each). CDR3 length: 16 residues. Germline CDR1 and CDR2: LGHDT and YNNKEL (reference sequence). Trimming removed 0 bases at V and 1 base at J, with 12 bases between. Here the CDR3 reads CASSQDLGTSQETQYF. Here the CDR3 DNA reads TGTGCCAGCAGCCAAGACCTCGGGACGTCCCAAGAGACCCAGTACTTC.

The chain is built from TRBV29-1 and TRBJ2-2; no clear D gene. The CDR3 is made up of 13 amino acids. The germline CDR1 and CDR2 sequences are SQVTM and ANQGSEA. The V end was cut by 0 bases, the J end by 6 bases, with 8 bases between. CDR3 nucleotide sequence: TGCAGCGTTGAAGACCGGGCCTCCGGGGAGCTGTTTTTT. It codes for CSVEDRASGELFF.

This chain joins TRBV10-3 and TRBJ1-3, with a weak D call TRBD1 (6 bases). V gave up 10 bases and J gave up 0 bases, with 10 bases separating them. CDR3 size: 13 residues. Germline loops: CDR1 ENHRY, CDR2 SYGVKD. The CDR3 DNA reads TGTGCCACCAGGGGCGACTCTGGAAACACCATATATTTT. This encodes CATRGDSGNTIYF.

The chain carries TRBV9 and TRBJ2-1, with D tentatively TRBD2 (6 bases). This CDR3 is 15 amino acids long. V gave up 1 base and J gave up 5 bases, with 13 bases separating them. Per germline, CDR1 SGDLS and CDR2 YYNGEE. CDR3 DNA: TGTGCCAGCAGCGTATACGGGGGTAGGGACAATGAGCAGTTCTTC. Its protein is CASSVYGGRDNEQFF.

This sequence joins TRBV19 and TRBJ1-2, with D possibly matching TRBD1 (5 bases). V gave up 3 bases and J gave up 3 bases, with 14 bases separating them. This CDR3 is built from 15 residues. The V gene's germline CDR1 is LNHDA and CDR2 SQIVND (reference sequence). The DNA for the CDR3 is TGTGCCAGTAGTATGCCAAAGGGGCAGTACTATGGCTACACCTTC. Translation gives CASSMPKGQYYGYTF.